Below are 28 T cell receptor beta chains sequenced from a single sample in a study of graft-versus-host responses after intestinal transplantation. Clones were sequenced by immunoSEQ multiplex PCR, and TCRdb holds only the in-frame ones, with some missing. The sample has about 89,000 clones, approximately 94% seen once. These receptors are not linked to any known antigen. This specimen consisted of unstimulated CD4+ T cells sorted from spleen or lymph node cells, obtained before transplant. Every receptor here comes from a human donor who was the organ donor for an intestinal transplant.

V and J are TRBV7-2 and TRBJ2-2; D is ambiguous. Germline V gene data show CDR1 as SGHTA and CDR2 as FQGNSA. The CDR3 extends over 13 amino acids. Trimming pared 2 bases from V and 1 base from J, leaving 2 bases between. The chain's CDR3 is CASSLRNTGELFF. CDR3 in DNA: TGTGCCAGCAGCTTACGGAACACCGGGGAGCTGTTTTTT.

The chain employs TRBV9 and TRBJ2-1; D is ambiguous. V was cut by 0 bases and J by 4 bases, with 8 bases left in between. The CDR3 runs 14 residues. Germline CDR1 SGDLS, CDR2 YYNGEE. The CDR3 coding sequence is TGTGCCAGCAGCGTAGGAAGAGGATACAATGAGCAGTTCTTC. This translates into CASSVGRGYNEQFF.

V usage is TRBV29-1 and J usage is TRBJ2-3; D is perhaps TRBD2 (6 bases). The germline gives CDR1 SQVTM, CDR2 ANQGSEA. This CDR3 comprises 13 residues. The ends were cut back, 8 bases at V and 1 base at J, with 13 bases in the middle. The CDR3 bases are TGCAGCACCGGGGGAAGGGGCACAGATACGCAGTATTTT. Protein product: CSTGGRGTDTQYF.

V gene TRBV2 combines with J gene TRBJ1-6, with 8 bases aligning to TRBD1. CDR3 size: 15 residues. Germline V gene data show CDR1 as SNHLY and CDR2 as FYNNEI. V lost 3 bases and J lost 8; bases outside the gene matches: 6. CDR3 region: CASSDQGASDSPLHF. The CDR3, as DNA: TGTGCCAGCAGTGATCAGGGGGCGAGTGATTCACCCCTCCACTTT.

This chain joins TRBV10-3 and TRBJ2-2; tentatively, D is TRBD1 (5 bases). This CDR3 region has 13 residues. Per germline, CDR1 ENHRY and CDR2 SYGVKD. V was pared by 6 bases and J by 3 bases, with 8 bases between. DNA for the CDR3: TGTGCCATCAGAGGACAAGACACCGGGGAGCTGTTTTTT. Amino acid sequence: CAIRGQDTGELFF.

The rearrangement uses TRBV9 and TRBJ1-1; unclear D gene. CDR1 is SGDLS, CDR2 YYNGEE, per germline. This CDR3 has 14 residues. The V and J ends lost 4 bases and 7 bases respectively, with 17 bases between them. CDR3 residues: CASSPNPTSVEAFF. CDR3 sequence (DNA): TGTGCCAGCAGCCCGAATCCTACGAGCGTTGAAGCTTTCTTT.

The J gene is TRBJ2-5, the V gene TRBV5-4; D ambiguous. V was trimmed by 3 bases and J by 2 bases, leaving 5 bases between them. The germline CDR1 and CDR2 sequences are SGHNT and YYREEE (reference sequence). This CDR3 has 12 residues. The CDR3 coding sequence is TGTGCCAGCAGCTATCCTCAAGAGACCCAGTACTTC. Residues: CASSYPQETQYF.

The count of this clone is one. The chain has TRBV18 and TRBJ2-3; D is ambiguous. V lost 1 base, J lost 4 bases, and 9 bases lay in between. Germline V gives CDR1 KGHSH, CDR2 LQKENI. The CDR3 covers 14 residues. The CDR3 spells CASSPLALPDTQYF. CDR3 DNA: TGTGCCAGCTCACCACTAGCTCTGCCAGATACGCAGTATTTT.

In its sample, this clone was seen once. CDR3 in DNA: TGCAGTGCAGCAAGACACGAGCAGTACTTC. It encodes CSAARHEQYF. This chain links TRBV20-1 with TRBJ2-7, with unresolved D. Germline loops: CDR1 DFQATT, CDR2 SNEGSKA (reference sequence). This CDR3 is built from 10 residues. V shed 6 bases and J shed 5 bases, with 8 bases lying between them.

The chain couples TRBV28 to TRBJ1-1; 9 bases line up with TRBD1. This CDR3 spans 15 amino acids. Trimming removed 5 bases from V and 4 bases from J; junction bases left unmatched: 8. Germline assignment: CDR1 MDHEN and CDR2 SYDVKM. In DNA form, the CDR3 reads TGTGCCAGCAGTCTGGGGACAGGGTGGGTCACTGAAGCTTTCTTT. This gives the protein CASSLGTGWVTEAFF.

J is TRBJ1-5 and V is TRBV19, with D uncertain. Germline V gene data show CDR1 as LNHDA and CDR2 as SQIVND (reference sequence). CDR3 length equals 15 residues. V lost 2 bases and J lost 3, with 11 bases in between. In DNA form, the CDR3 reads TGTGCCAGTAGTATACGGGTCGCTGACAATCAGCCCCAGCATTTT. Protein product: CASSIRVADNQPQHF.

Turning to this clone: In the same sample, other DNA sequences code for this CDR3. V is TRBV5-1 and J is TRBJ1-1, with D perhaps TRBD1 (5 bases). The germline CDR1 and CDR2 sequences are SGHRS and YFSETQ. Between the trimmed V and J ends, which lost 0 bases and 0 bases, there was a span of 9 bases. The CDR3 has 15 amino acids. CDR3 bases: TGCGCCAGCAGCTTGGCCGGGGGTTTGAACACTGAAGCTTTCTTT. Translated, it gives CASSLAGGLNTEAFF.

The chain employs TRBV6-6 and TRBJ2-7; 8 bases fit TRBD1. The CDR3 has 15 residues. Trimming took 2 bases from V and 2 from J; bases not matched to a gene: 5. From germline, CDR1 is MNHNY and CDR2 SVGAGI (reference sequence). In nucleotides, the CDR3 is TGTGCCAGCAGTTACGTAACAGGGGGAACCTACGAGCAGTACTTC. It codes for CASSYVTGGTYEQYF.

This chain joins TRBV9 and TRBJ2-7, with TRBD1 identical over 9 bases. Germline V gene sequence: CDR1 SGDLS, CDR2 YYNGEE. The CDR3 is 16 residues long. V lost 0 bases to trimming and J lost 6 bases; unmatched junction nucleotides: 10. CDR3 nucleotides: TGTGCCAGCAGCGTAGTACCAAAGGGACAGGGTGGCGAGCAGTACTTC. As protein: CASSVVPKGQGGEQYF.

On this clone: This same CDR3 is encoded by further DNA sequences in the sample. The chain links TRBV28 to TRBJ1-3, with unresolved D. V was trimmed by 11 bases and J by 3 bases, leaving 17 bases between them. The germline V gene has CDR1 MDHEN and CDR2 SYDVKM. The CDR3 loop spans 14 amino acids. The CDR3 coding sequence is TGTGCCCAACCCGGGGTCTCTCTTGGAAACACCATATATTTT. Translating it yields CAQPGVSLGNTIYF.

This chain uses TRBV2 with TRBJ2-3; 11 positions agree with TRBD2. Trimming removed 8 bases from V and 1 base from J; junction bases left unmatched: 11. Germline V gene sequence: CDR1 SNHLY, CDR2 FYNNEI. The CDR3 loop spans 17 amino acids. The chain's CDR3 is CASGVLSSGGRTDTQYF. The CDR3, as DNA: TGTGCCAGCGGGGTCCTTTCTAGCGGGGGGCGCACAGATACGCAGTATTTT.

The J gene is TRBJ1-3, the V gene TRBV5-6; D call uncertain. There are 14 residues in the CDR3. Germline-derived CDR1 and CDR2 are SGHDT and YYEEEE. V lost 0 bases to trimming and J lost 4 bases, with 8 bases between them. Here the CDR3 reads CASSLDLGGNTIYF. The CDR3 bases are TGTGCCAGCAGCTTGGACTTGGGGGGAAACACCATATATTTT.

The V gene is TRBV5-1, the J gene TRBJ2-1; possible D gene TRBD2, 6 bases. The CDR3 extends over 17 amino acids. V lost 3 bases and J lost 0, with 16 bases in between. Per the germline V gene, CDR1 is SGHRS and CDR2 is YFSETQ. This CDR3 is CASSYLGGGSSYNEQFF. Here the CDR3 DNA reads TGCGCCAGCAGCTACTTAGGTGGGGGGAGCTCCTACAATGAGCAGTTCTTC.

The V call is TRBV5-4, the J call TRBJ1-4; D is uncertain. From germline, CDR1 is SGHNT and CDR2 YYREEE (reference sequence). Trimming stripped 3 bases from V and 5 bases from J, with 5 bases between. This CDR3 region has 12 residues. In DNA, the CDR3 is TGTGCCAGCAGCTCGCCGAATGAAAAACTGTTTTTT. The encoded protein is CASSSPNEKLFF.

The chain carries TRBV6-5 and TRBJ1-1; D gene uncertain. Germline CDR1 reads MNHEY; CDR2 reads SVGAGI. V was trimmed by 2 bases and J by 4 bases, leaving 14 bases between them. CDR3 size: 15 residues. CDR3 sequence reads: CASSYRGPGGTEAFF. The CDR3 DNA is TGTGCCAGCAGTTACCGGGGTCCAGGTGGCACTGAAGCTTTCTTT.

The chain recombines TRBV19 with TRBJ1-6, with D hard to call. V lost 5 bases, J lost 14 bases, and 16 bases lay in between. The CDR3 sequence is 13 residues long. Germline CDR1 and CDR2: LNHDA and SQIVND (reference sequence). The CDR3 loop is CASSQQTWVALHF. CDR3 in DNA: TGTGCCAGTAGTCAGCAAACATGGGTCGCCCTCCACTTT.

This rearrangement joins TRBV7-9 to TRBJ1-1, with D unresolved. The germline CDR1 and CDR2 sequences are SEHNR and FQNEAQ (reference sequence). Trimming pared 5 bases from V and 4 bases from J, leaving 11 bases between. The CDR3 runs 13 residues. The CDR3 DNA is TGTGCCAGCAGCGTAAAAGAGGGCACTGAAGCTTTCTTT. Amino acid sequence: CASSVKEGTEAFF.

This clone was seen just once. J is TRBJ1-5 and V is TRBV15; 7 nucleotides agree with TRBD1. Germline assignment: CDR1 LNHNV and CDR2 YYDKDF (reference sequence). The length of the CDR3 is 17 residues. The J segment lost 4 bases and the V segment lost 3 bases, leaving 12 bases of the junction unmatched. The CDR3 nucleotides are TGTGCCACCAGCAGGGAGAAGACAGGGCTGTGGAATCAGCCCCAGCATTTT. It specifies CATSREKTGLWNQPQHF.

This chain uses TRBV6-5 with TRBJ2-1, with no clear D. Germline assignment: CDR1 MNHEY and CDR2 SVGAGI. The CDR3 sequence is 12 residues long. The germline V and J ends were trimmed by 5 bases and 14 bases, with 16 bases remaining between them. The CDR3 spells CASSHETKEEFF. As DNA, the CDR3 is TGTGCCAGCAGTCACGAGACCAAGGAAGAGTTCTTC.

The chain couples TRBV7-3 to TRBJ2-2, with 8 bases identical to TRBD1. Germline V gene lookup returns CDR1 SGHTA and CDR2 FQGTGA. There are 17 residues in the CDR3. Trimming removed 4 bases from V and 4 bases from J; junction bases left unmatched: 11. The CDR3 nucleotides are TGTGCCAGCAGCTCTAACCGATGGACAGGGAGCACCGGGGAGCTGTTTTTT. Protein sequence: CASSSNRWTGSTGELFF.

The chain uses TRBV6-6 and TRBJ2-5, with D possibly matching TRBD1 (6 bases). The CDR3 runs 13 residues. The germline V gene has CDR1 MNHNY and CDR2 SVGAGI (reference sequence). V gave up 6 bases and J gave up 3 bases, with 11 bases separating them. CDR3 in DNA: TGTGCCAGCAGCCAGGGGCGCAAAGAGACCCAGTACTTC. This sequence encodes CASSQGRKETQYF.

The rearrangement links TRBV19 to TRBJ1-2; TRBD1 might be the D (6 bases). The CDR3 covers 12 residues. CDR1 is LNHDA and CDR2 is SQIVND in the germline V gene (reference sequence). V was trimmed by 7 bases and J by 5 bases, leaving 11 bases between them. CDR3 loop: CASNIQGYGYTF. For the CDR3, the DNA is TGTGCCAGTAATATCCAGGGGTATGGCTACACCTTC.

The chain links TRBV5-4 to TRBJ2-4; D could derive from TRBD1 or TRBD2 (5 bases each). V was clipped by 7 bases and J by 0 bases, with 20 bases between them. Germline V gene lookup returns CDR1 SGHNT and CDR2 YYREEE (reference sequence). The CDR3 is 17 residues long. This chain's CDR3 is CASGRVGVDVAKNIQYF. CDR3 DNA sequence: TGTGCCAGCGGACGTGTGGGGGTGGATGTAGCCAAAAACATTCAGTACTTC. Looking up the rest from reference TRBV5-4 and TRBJ2-4 gives the full variable domain: ETGVTQSPTHLIKTRGQQVTLRCSSQSGHNTVSWYQQALGQGPQFIFQYYREEENGRGNFPPRFSGLQFPNYSSELNVNALELDDSALYLCASGRVGVDVAKNIQYFGAGTRLSVL.